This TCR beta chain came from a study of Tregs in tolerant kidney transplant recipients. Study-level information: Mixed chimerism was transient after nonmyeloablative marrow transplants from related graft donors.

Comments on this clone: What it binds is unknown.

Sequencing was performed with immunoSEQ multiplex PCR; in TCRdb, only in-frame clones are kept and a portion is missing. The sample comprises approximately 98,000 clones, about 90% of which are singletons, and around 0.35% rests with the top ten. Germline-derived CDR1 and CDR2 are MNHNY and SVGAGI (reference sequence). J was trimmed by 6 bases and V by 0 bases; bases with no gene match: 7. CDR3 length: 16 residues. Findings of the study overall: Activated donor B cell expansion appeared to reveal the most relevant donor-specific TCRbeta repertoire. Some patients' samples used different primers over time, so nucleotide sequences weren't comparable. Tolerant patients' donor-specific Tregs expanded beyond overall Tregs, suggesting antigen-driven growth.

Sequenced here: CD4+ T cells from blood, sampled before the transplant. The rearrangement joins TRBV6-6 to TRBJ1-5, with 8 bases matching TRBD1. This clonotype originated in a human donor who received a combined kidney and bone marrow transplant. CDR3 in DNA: TGTGCCAGCAGTTACTCGAGGGCAGGGGGCGGTCAGCCCCAGCATTTT. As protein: CASSYSRAGGGQPQHF.